The 6 T cell receptor beta chains reported below all come from one sample, sequenced in a study of CDR3 diversity in severe acne (dated by TCRdb to between 2017 and 2020). The library relied on PCR. The data were produced on an Illumina HiSeq 2000. TCRdb trimmed public reads at Q25 via fastp, called clones via MiXCR and kept in-frame beta chains. Rows merge per CDR3 protein into single entries with the most common DNA and genes. The sample table shows fewer than 90,000 distinct CDR3 sequences, and around 53% are seen once. Roughly an eighth of the sample is in the top ten clones. The sequenced material came from blood. The receptors here all came from a male donor in good health, without acne.

V and J are TRBV7-9 and TRBJ2-7, with 11 bases that match TRBD2. The germline V gene has CDR1 SEHNR and CDR2 FQNEAQ (reference sequence). V trimming: 1 base; J trimming: 2 bases; junction bases outside the gene matches: 7. This CDR3 contains 17 residues. CDR3 DNA: TGTGCCAGCAGCTTAGGTGAAGGACTAGCGGGTACCTACGAGCAGTACTTC. This sequence encodes CASSLGEGLAGTYEQYF.

V usage is TRBV11-2 and J usage is TRBJ2-5; 7 nucleotides agree with TRBD1. J was trimmed by 1 base and V by 5 bases; bases with no gene match: 7. The CDR3 covers 15 residues. The germline V gene encodes CDR1 SGHAT and CDR2 FQNNGV. In DNA, the CDR3 is TGTGCCAGCAGCCCACCGGGGACAGTCCAAGAGACCCAGTACTTC. Translation: CASSPPGTVQETQYF. The whole variable domain, remainder taken from reference TRBV11-2 and TRBJ2-5, is EAGVAQSPRYKIIEKRQSVAFWCNPISGHATLYWYQQILGQGPKLLIQFQNNGVVDDSQLPKDRFSAERLKGVDSTLKIQPAKLEDSAVYLCASSPPGTVQETQYFGPGTRLLVL.

This clonotype was detected many times. The chain couples TRBV20-1 to TRBJ1-1; D is possibly TRBD1 (6 bases). Germline V lookup: CDR1 DFQATT, CDR2 SNEGSKA (reference sequence). CDR3 size: 14 residues. V shed 5 bases and J shed 0 bases, with 13 bases lying between them. Here the CDR3 DNA reads TGCAGTGCTTACAGGGAGGGGTTGAACACTGAAGCTTTCTTT. Translation: CSAYREGLNTEAFF.

The V call is TRBV9, the J call TRBJ2-3; 9 bases line up with TRBD2. CDR1 and CDR2 (germline): SGDLS, YYNGEE. The ends lost 4 bases at V and 0 bases at J; junction bases unmatched: 6. The CDR3 is 16 residues long. CDR3: CASSPGTSHSTDTQYF. CDR3 in DNA: TGTGCCAGCAGCCCAGGGACTAGCCATAGCACAGATACGCAGTATTTT.

The V call is TRBV19, the J call TRBJ1-2; D gene ambiguous. V lost 7 bases and J lost 1, with 7 bases in between. The CDR3 is made up of 12 amino acids. Per germline, CDR1 LNHDA and CDR2 SQIVND (reference sequence). The DNA of the CDR3 is TGTGCCAGTAATTCCTTTAACTATGGCTACACCTTC. This encodes CASNSFNYGYTF.

The V and J genes are TRBV7-3 and TRBJ2-3; TRBD2 matches at 11 bases. This CDR3 is 16 amino acids long. Germline assignment: CDR1 SGHTA and CDR2 FQGTGA. V gave up 4 bases and J gave up 2 bases; unmatched junction bases: 5. The CDR3 spells CASSWGSGGDTDTQYF. The CDR3 coding sequence is TGTGCCAGCAGCTGGGGTAGCGGGGGGGACACAGATACGCAGTATTTT.